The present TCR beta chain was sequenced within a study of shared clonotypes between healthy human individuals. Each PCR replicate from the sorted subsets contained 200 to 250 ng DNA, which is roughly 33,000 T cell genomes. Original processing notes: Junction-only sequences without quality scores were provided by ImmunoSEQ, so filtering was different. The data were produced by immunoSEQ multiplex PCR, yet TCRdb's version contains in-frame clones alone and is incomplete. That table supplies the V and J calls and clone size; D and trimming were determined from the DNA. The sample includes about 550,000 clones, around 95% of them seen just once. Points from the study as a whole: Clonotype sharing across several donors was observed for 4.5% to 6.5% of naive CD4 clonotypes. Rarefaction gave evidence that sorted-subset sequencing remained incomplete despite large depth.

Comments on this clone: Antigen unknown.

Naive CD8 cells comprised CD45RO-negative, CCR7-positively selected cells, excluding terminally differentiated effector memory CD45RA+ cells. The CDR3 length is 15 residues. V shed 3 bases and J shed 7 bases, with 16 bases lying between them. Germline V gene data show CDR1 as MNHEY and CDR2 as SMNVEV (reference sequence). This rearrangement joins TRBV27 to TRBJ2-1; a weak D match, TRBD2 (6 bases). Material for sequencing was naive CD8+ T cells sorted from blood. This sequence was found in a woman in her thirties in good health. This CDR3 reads CASSFKNPRGNEQFF. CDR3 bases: TGTGCCAGCAGTTTCAAGAACCCGCGGGGAAATGAGCAGTTCTTC.